This record looks at one TCR beta chain sequence and its context. The CDR3 is 15 residues long. Germline CDR1 and CDR2: SGHTA and FQGNSA. Trimming removed 5 bases from V and 2 bases from J; junction bases left unmatched: 8. Clones were read by immunoSEQ multiplex PCR, and TCRdb kept only the in-frame ones, dropping some. The repertoire has tens of thousands of clones, approximately 84% of them found once; the top ten carry approximately 11%. The Seattle patients, enrolled during active infection, were followed longitudinally. This specimen comes from a study of blood T cell repertoires in COVID-19. Study-wide context: COVID-19 samples collected from the United States, Italy and Spain covered acute and convalescent phases. From T cells, B-cell-depleted T cells, or PBMCs came the material, which was cDNA or gDNA.

The rearrangement joins TRBV7-2 to TRBJ1-2; TRBD1 matches 7 bases. This clonotype was sampled from a man between 60 and 75 years old with COVID-19, enrolled during active disease. Sequencing was done on a sample of peripheral blood. In DNA, the CDR3 is TGTGCCAGCAGCACCTCCGGGACAGCAAACTATGGCTACACCTTC. Residues: CASSTSGTANYGYTF. Combining the CDR3 with reference TRBV7-2 and TRBJ1-2 gives the whole variable domain GAGVSQSPSNKVTEKGKDVELRCDPISGHTALYWYRQSLGQGLEFLIYFQGNSAPDKSGLPSDRFSAERTGGSVSTLTIQRTQQEDSAVYLCASSTSGTANYGYTFGSGTRLTVV.